Listed here is a single T cell receptor beta chain. Its matching antigen is unknown. The CDR3 sequence is 14 residues long. Assay: immunoSEQ multiplex PCR; the TCRdb copy retains only in-frame clones and omits some. Among fewer than 45,000 clones, around 85% were seen once, and the ten largest hold about 5.3%. Focal radiation with ipilimumab CTLA-4 blockade was given to patients with chemo-refractory metastatic non-small-cell lung cancer. The sample comes from a study of radiotherapy plus CTLA-4 blockade in lung cancer. Study details: In under 20% of patients, objective responses were seen; about 30% had disease control.

Overall study findings and caveats: Early blood T cell clone dynamics reportedly forecast response best, with interferon-beta. In blood, TCR clones derived from the tumor expanded after radiotherapy plus ipilimumab.

The J gene is TRBJ2-7, the V gene TRBV12-1; the table's TRBD2 call for D was not verified on the DNA. TRBV12-1 is a recognized pseudogene. The sample in question was peripheral blood, obtained from a patient treated with radiotherapy plus ipilimumab. This TCR came from a human donor with non-small cell lung cancer who had stable disease on radiotherapy plus ipilimumab. CDR3: CASSSLAVTYEQYF. CDR3 in DNA: TGTGCCAGCAGCTCTCTAGCGGTTACCTACGAGCAGTACTTC.